The 10 T cell receptor beta chains below come from one sample, sequenced in a study of blood T cells in healthy people across ages. The use of a sample-barcoded 5' primer and a J-beta primer mix characterized a second PCR of about 6 to 11 cycles. One entry per CDR3 protein results from TCRdb running MiXCR on the 5' RACE reads. Of roughly 1.7 million distinct CDR3 sequences in the sample, about 31% were seen once. Sequencing was carried out using blood. Receptor source: a woman in her twenties or thirties in good health.

This clonotype was counted a single time. The J gene is TRBJ2-2, the V gene TRBV6-1; 7 nucleotides agree with TRBD1. After removal of 6 bases from V and 3 bases from J, the junction contained 7 bases not matched to a gene. Germline V gene lookup returns CDR1 MNHNS and CDR2 SASEGT. The CDR3 contains 15 residues. The CDR3: CASSRTGFDTGELFF. CDR3 bases: TGTGCCAGCAGCCGGACAGGTTTCGACACCGGGGAGCTGTTTTTT.

V usage is TRBV7-2 and J usage is TRBJ2-1; weak D call: TRBD2 (6 bases). The CDR3 extends over 16 amino acids. The germline gives CDR1 SGHTA, CDR2 FQGNSA. Deletions cut 6 bases from V and 8 bases from J, with 23 bases between. In nucleotides, the CDR3 is TGTGCCAGCAGTTCTCTTGGGGGGAGGCCTTCCCATGAGCAGTTCTTC. Translated: CASSSLGGRPSHEQFF.

In its sample, this clonotype was seen a few times. The chain recombines TRBV6-6 with TRBJ2-6, with a possible D match to TRBD2 (6 bases). The V end was cut by 6 bases, the J end by 4 bases, with 13 bases between. CDR3 length: 15 amino acids. Germline lookup yields CDR1 MNHNY and CDR2 SVGAGI (reference sequence). DNA for the CDR3: TGTGCCAGCAGCCCGAGGAGGGCAGGGGCCAACGTCCTGACTTTC. As protein: CASSPRRAGANVLTF.

This clonotype was seen only a few times. The genes are TRBV14 and TRBJ1-2; D is uncertain. V gave up 8 bases and J gave up 8 bases, with 18 bases separating them. The length of the CDR3 is 13 residues. CDR1 is SGHDN and CDR2 is FVKESK in the germline V gene. CDR3 bases: TGTGCCAGCGGACCGAGCTCCTGGAGCGGCTACACCTTC. Its translation: CASGPSSWSGYTF.

This clonotype was picked up a small number of times. The chain is built from TRBV7-2 and TRBJ1-4; D might be TRBD1 (5 bases). Germline CDR1 SGHTA, CDR2 FQGNSA. The V end was cut by 2 bases, the J end by 8 bases, with 12 bases between. The CDR3 runs to 14 residues. CDR3 in amino acids: CASSLRGGIEKLFF. For the CDR3, the DNA is TGTGCCAGCAGCTTACGGGGGGGAATAGAAAAACTGTTTTTT.

The V gene is TRBV16, the J gene TRBJ2-7, with 8 bases aligning to TRBD1. The CDR3 consists of 15 residues. Losses at the gene ends were 0 bases for V and 5 bases for J; bases not matched to a gene: 6. Germline lookup yields CDR1 KGHSY and CDR2 FQNENV. The CDR3 here is CASSQSEDRAHEQYF. Here the CDR3 DNA reads TGTGCCAGCAGCCAATCGGAGGACAGGGCCCACGAGCAGTACTTC.

About this clonotype itself: The junction differs from germline at one of its ends, possibly a read error. The chain recombines TRBV4-2 with TRBJ2-2; tentative D call: TRBD2 (5 bases). CDR1 is LGHNA and CDR2 is YNFKEQ in the germline V gene. The CDR3 is 13 amino acids. CDR3 coding DNA: TGTGCCAGCAGCCAAGGATGGACCGGGGAGCGGTTTTTT. Amino acid sequence: CASSQGWTGERFF.

The rearrangement joins TRBV28 to TRBJ2-3; D is possibly TRBD1 (6 bases). There are 15 residues in the CDR3. Germline V gives CDR1 MDHEN, CDR2 SYDVKM. Trimming took off 6 bases at V and 3 bases at J, with 16 bases between the two ends. In DNA form, the CDR3 reads TGTGCCAGCAGCTCCTACAGGGACGGGACAGATACGCAGTATTTT. The encoded protein is CASSSYRDGTDTQYF.

This sequence joins TRBV2 and TRBJ1-1; 9 nucleotides align to TRBD1. After removal of 6 bases from V and 6 bases from J, the junction contained 5 bases not matched to a gene. The CDR3 has 13 amino acids. Germline assignment: CDR1 SNHLY and CDR2 FYNNEI. The CDR3 protein is CASRGTGSPEAFF. The CDR3 DNA sequence: TGTGCCAGCAGGGGGACAGGGTCCCCTGAAGCTTTCTTT.

In its sample, this clonotype was seen a few times. The chain uses TRBV6-6 and TRBJ1-6, with D possibly matching TRBD1 (5 bases). This CDR3 comprises 13 residues. Germline V CDR1 and CDR2: MNHNY, SVGAGI (reference sequence). Trimming took off 8 bases at V and 6 bases at J, with 11 bases between the two ends. The CDR3 region has the DNA TGTGCCAGCGCCCCTAGGGGTAATTCACCCCTCCACTTT. Residues: CASAPRGNSPLHF.